These T cell receptor beta chains were read from a single sample in a study of Graves' ophthalmopathy and Graves' hyperthyroidism. In TCRdb, the multiplex PCR reads were re-called with MiXCR into one record per CDR3 protein. The sample contains 500,000 to 700,000 distinct CDR3 sequences, 39% of which appear only once. Sequencing input: peripheral blood or thyroid tissue (not recorded which). The receptors derive from an adult man with Graves' hyperthyroidism. Each CDR3 is given with its conserved first and last residue. Each record gives: CDR3 DNA, CDR3 protein, CDR3 length, V gene, clone size, J gene, D gene. D genes are given only for firm matches. The listing skips clone size in some rows; elsewhere it reads once, few, many or a size class.

TGTGCCAGCAGCTTATTCTTTGGGAGCTCCTACGAGCAGTACTTC,CASSLFFGSSYEQYF,15,TRBV7-3,few,TRBJ2-7,.
TGTGCCATCAGTGACCTCGGGACACGGAGTAACTATGGCTACACCTTC,CAISDLGTRSNYGYTF,16,TRBV10-3,.,TRBJ1-2,.
TGTGCCAGCCGACAGGAAACTACCTACGAGCAGTACTTC,CASRQETTYEQYF,13,TRBV6-6,few,TRBJ2-7,.
TGTGCCAGCAGTTTTGGGCCTAGTGGTGACACCTTC,CASSFGPSGDTF,12,TRBV28,many,TRBJ1-2,.
TGCAGTGCTTGGCCAGGGGGGAACACTGAAGCTTTCTTT,CSAWPGGNTEAFF,13,TRBV20-1,many,TRBJ1-1,TRBD1
TGTGCCAGCAGTCTTGGGACAGGGGGTAATTCACCCCTCCACTTT,CASSLGTGGNSPLHF,15,TRBV12-3/TRBV12-4,many,TRBJ1-6,TRBD1
TGTGCCAGCAGTGATCGACAGGGTGGAGAGACCCAGTACTTC,CASSDRQGGETQYF,14,TRBV7-9,many,TRBJ2-5,TRBD1
TGCGCCAGCAGCTTGGGGGACAGAGAGTTTGCAACTAATGAAAAACTGTTTTTT,CASSLGDREFATNEKLFF,18,TRBV5-1,few,TRBJ1-4,TRBD1
TGTGCCAGCAGCCTAATACAGGGGGCGGCTGGGGCCAACGTCCTGACTTTC,CASSLIQGAAGANVLTF,17,TRBV7-2,many,TRBJ2-6,TRBD1
TGTGCCAGCAGCCCCCCGGGGACTCCAGAGCAGTACTTC,CASSPPGTPEQYF,13,TRBV7-9,.,TRBJ2-7,.
TGCGCCAGCAGCTTGGCCGGGTCGGCTTTCTTT,CASSLAGSAFF,11,TRBV5-1,.,TRBJ1-1,.
TGTGCCAGCAGTTTTGGTGGACGGGTTGTGCCTTTCTTT,CASSFGGRVVPFF,13,TRBV12-3/TRBV12-4,many,TRBJ1-1,.
TGCAGCGTTGAAACGGCCCTAAAGTTCAACAATCAGCCCCAGCATTTT,CSVETALKFNNQPQHF,16,TRBV29-1,many,TRBJ1-5,.
TGTGCCAGCAGCCCGGACCTATATAGCAATCAGCCCCAGCATTTT,CASSPDLYSNQPQHF,15,TRBV12-3/TRBV12-4,.,TRBJ1-5,.
TGTGCCAGCAGCTTAGGACAGACAGAGACCCAGTACTTC,CASSLGQTETQYF,13,TRBV5-6,many,TRBJ2-5,.
TGTGCCAGTATGGGGGGGGAGCAGTACTTC,CASMGGEQYF,10,TRBV6-5,.,TRBJ2-7,TRBD2
TGTGCCACCAGTGATTTTTTAGAGACCCAGTACTTC,CATSDFLETQYF,12,TRBV24-1,many,TRBJ2-5,.
TGTGCCAGTAGTACTCTGGGACAGGGTTATCAGCCCCAGCATTTT,CASSTLGQGYQPQHF,15,TRBV19,.,TRBJ1-5,TRBD1
TGTGCCAGCAGACCCGGGACAGGGAGACATTATAACTATGGCTACACCTTC,CASRPGTGRHYNYGYTF,17,TRBV12-3/TRBV12-4,many,TRBJ1-2,TRBD1
TGCGCCAGCAGCTCGGGACCGCCTAGGAACACCGGGGAGCTGTTTTTC,CASSSGPPRNTGELFF,16,TRBV5-1,.,TRBJ2-2,.
TGTGCCAGCAGCTCGCGGGGGTACAGGGACGGATACGAGCAGTACTTC,CASSSRGYRDGYEQYF,16,TRBV7-2,many,TRBJ2-7,.
TGCGCCAGCAGCCAAGGCCCGACCGCGAACACCGGGGAGCTGTTTTTT,CASSQGPTANTGELFF,16,TRBV4-1,.,TRBJ2-2,.
TGCAGCGTTGTGGGCGGACAGGGCTTGCCTAACTATGGCTACACCTTC,CSVVGGQGLPNYGYTF,16,TRBV29-1,many,TRBJ1-2,TRBD1
TGTGCCAGCAGCATAACAGCAGGGGGCAATCAGCCCCAGCATTTT,CASSITAGGNQPQHF,15,TRBV12-3/TRBV12-4,many,TRBJ1-5,.
TGTGCCACCAGCAGGACAGCGGGGGACGGTAATTACTTC,CATSRTAGDGNYF,13,TRBV15,.,TRBJ2-7,TRBD2
TGTGCCAGCAGCTTTAGTCGGATCGGGGAGCTGTTTTTT,CASSFSRIGELFF,13,TRBV5-4,few,TRBJ2-2,.
TGTACCAGCAGTTCTCGACAGGGTTTTCAGCCCCAGCATTTT,CTSSSRQGFQPQHF,14,TRBV12-3/TRBV12-4,once,TRBJ1-5,TRBD1
TGTGCCAGCGGCAACAGGGAGACCGCGAACACTGAAGCTTTCTTT,CASGNRETANTEAFF,15,TRBV6-2/TRBV6-3,.,TRBJ1-1,.
TGCAGCGTTCTCAACACTGAAGCTTTCTTT,CSVLNTEAFF,10,TRBV29-1,many,TRBJ1-1,.
TGCAGTGCTAGAGATGTGGGACTAGCCCTCCAAGAGACCCAGTACTTC,CSARDVGLALQETQYF,16,TRBV20-1,many,TRBJ2-5,TRBD2